This T cell receptor beta chain derives from a study of post-analysis software for immune sequencing data. Whole-study findings and limits: Controls showed lower frequencies than patients for five TRBV segments, and TRBV5-6, TRBV5-1 and TRBV20-1 were among these.

Notes on this clonotype: Its antigen is still unknown.

TCR beta cDNA libraries had unique molecular identifiers. TCRdb re-derived calls from the PCR reads in MiXCR, one entry per CDR3 protein. The sample has hundreds of thousands of distinct CDR3 sequences, more than 50% seen once. V gave up 3 bases and J gave up 4 bases, with 15 bases separating them. CDR3 length: 15 amino acids. Germline loops: CDR1 MNHNY, CDR2 SVGAGI (reference sequence). What was sequenced was blood. The receptor was derived from a girl aged 2 to 9 with multiple sclerosis. This chain joins TRBV6-6 and TRBJ2-5; either TRBD1 or TRBD2 may fit D (6 bases each). The DNA of the CDR3 is TGTGCCAGCAGTTATAACAGGGAGGCAGGAGAGACCCAGTACTTC. The encoded protein is CASSYNREAGETQYF.